Below, 24 T cell receptor beta chains from the same sample are listed, as sequenced in a study of blood T cell repertoires in COVID-19. Sequencing was performed with immunoSEQ multiplex PCR; in TCRdb, only in-frame clones are kept and a portion is missing. Of 250,000 to 400,000 clones detected, less than 85% appear once; the ten largest clones hold around 1.8%. The specimen sequenced was PBMCs or T cells enriched from blood (not recorded which). Receptors were obtained from a woman between 25 and 40 years old who had been exposed to COVID-19.

In this sample, this clone turned up a few times. The chain joins TRBV3-1 (or the pseudogene TRBV3-2) to TRBJ2-1; D is unclear. The CDR3 consists of 15 residues. V gave up 0 bases and J gave up 2 bases, with 8 bases separating them. CDR1 is LGHDT and CDR2 is YNNKEL in the germline V gene (reference sequence). The CDR3 region is CASSQDAAAYNEQFF. The DNA for the CDR3 is TGTGCCAGCAGCCAAGACGCGGCAGCCTACAATGAGCAGTTCTTC.

The chain carries TRBV28 and TRBJ2-5; TRBD1 matches at 9 bases. J gave up 3 bases and V 5 bases, and 4 bases lay outside the gene matches. The CDR3 contains 14 residues. The germline V gene encodes CDR1 MDHEN and CDR2 SYDVKM. The CDR3 protein is CASSRTGEKETQYF. DNA of the CDR3: TGTGCCAGCAGTCGGACAGGGGAAAAAGAGACCCAGTACTTC.

The chain combines TRBV28 with TRBJ1-2, with 7 bases identical to TRBD1. The CDR3 extends over 15 amino acids. CDR1 and CDR2 (germline): MDHEN, SYDVKM. J gave up 3 bases and V 3 bases, and 7 bases lay outside the gene matches. The CDR3 here is CASSFLFGQDYGYTF. CDR3 DNA: TGTGCCAGCAGTTTCCTTTTTGGACAGGACTATGGCTACACCTTC.

As DNA, the CDR3 is TGTGCCAGCAGCCCAAGCTCTAGCGGGGGGATCAATGAGCAGTTCTTC. It is translated as CASSPSSSGGINEQFF. The chain has TRBV7-6 and TRBJ2-1; 11 nucleotides align to TRBD2. V was pared by 5 bases and J by 6 bases, with 9 bases of the junction left unmatched. The CDR3 length is 16 residues. CDR1 is SGHVS, CDR2 FNYEAQ, per germline.

The DNA for the CDR3 is TGTGCCAGCAGACCCCAAGGACACACAGATACGCAGTATTTT. As protein: CASRPQGHTDTQYF. The chain carries TRBV2 and TRBJ2-3; the D gene is possibly TRBD1 (5 bases). The length of the CDR3 is 14 residues. Trimming shortened V by 6 bases and J by 2 bases, and 12 bases separated the two germline ends. Germline lookup yields CDR1 SNHLY and CDR2 FYNNEI.

The rearrangement joins TRBV24-1 to TRBJ1-2, with D tentatively TRBD1 (6 bases). The germline gives CDR1 KGHDR, CDR2 SFDVKD. CDR3 length equals 13 residues. V dropped 9 bases and J dropped 7 bases, with 17 bases sitting between them. The CDR3 here is CATGQQGNSGYTF. The CDR3 region has the DNA TGTGCCACCGGACAACAGGGAAACAGTGGCTACACCTTC.

The chain is built from TRBV30 and TRBJ2-5, with TRBD2 as a possible D gene (6 bases). Trimming took off 2 bases at V and 5 bases at J, with 18 bases between the two ends. From germline, CDR1 is GTSNPN and CDR2 SVGIG (reference sequence). The CDR3 has 15 residues. The DNA for the CDR3 is TGTGCCTGGAGTACCCGGTCCCTTGGGGGGGAGACCCAGTACTTC. Translating gives CAWSTRSLGGETQYF.

This clone was counted once. The chain joins TRBV2 to TRBJ2-7; 7 bases are shared with TRBD1. The germline gives CDR1 SNHLY, CDR2 FYNNEI. The CDR3 runs to 15 residues. With V trimmed by 6 bases and J by 4 bases, 12 bases remained unmatched. CDR3 loop: CASSFRGQRRYEQYF. The CDR3 coding sequence is TGTGCCAGCAGCTTTAGGGGGCAGAGGAGGTACGAGCAGTACTTC.

The CDR3 here is CASSEAWSASGDEQFF. CDR3 nucleotides: TGTGCCAGCAGTGAAGCTTGGTCGGCTAGCGGCGATGAGCAGTTCTTC. The rearrangement joins TRBV2 to TRBJ2-1; the match to TRBD2 covers 7 bases. The CDR3 is 16 residues long. Germline values: CDR1 SNHLY, CDR2 FYNNEI. V gave up 0 bases and J gave up 8 bases; unmatched junction bases: 10.

This clone was recorded at least ten times. This sequence joins TRBV18 and TRBJ2-7; 7 bases fit TRBD1. The germline gives CDR1 KGHSH, CDR2 LQKENI. There are 13 residues in the CDR3. The trim removed 5 bases at V and 2 bases at J, leaving 3 bases unmatched. CDR3: CASSNRGTYEQYF. The CDR3 DNA reads TGTGCCAGCTCAAACAGGGGAACCTACGAGCAGTACTTC. Drawing the rest from reference TRBV18 and TRBJ2-7, the complete variable domain is NAGVMQNPRHLVRRRGQEARLRCSPMKGHSHVYWYRQLPEEGLKFMVYLQKENIIDESGMPKERFSAEFPKEGPSILRIQQVVRGDSAAYFCASSNRGTYEQYFGPGTRLTVT.

V and J are TRBV6-5 and TRBJ2-7, with a weak D call TRBD2 (6 bases). V lost 11 bases, J lost 0 bases, and 14 bases lay in between. The length of the CDR3 is 13 residues. Germline V lookup: CDR1 MNHEY, CDR2 SVGAGI. In nucleotides, the CDR3 is TGTGCCGGCGCTAGGGACTCCTCCTACGAGCAGTACTTC. Residues: CAGARDSSYEQYF.

This chain joins TRBV27 and TRBJ2-3, with TRBD1 as a possible D gene (6 bases). Trimming took off 6 bases at V and 3 bases at J, with 16 bases between the two ends. Germline CDR1 reads MNHEY; CDR2 reads SMNVEV (reference sequence). This CDR3 region has 15 residues. The CDR3 DNA follows: TGTGCCAGCAGCCCTACGGGACACCCAACAGATACGCAGTATTTT. Its protein product is CASSPTGHPTDTQYF.

The chain is built from TRBV20-1 and TRBJ2-5, with 11 bases lining up with TRBD2. Germline V CDR1 and CDR2: DFQATT, SNEGSKA (reference sequence). Losses at the gene ends were 3 bases for V and 6 bases for J; bases not matched to a gene: 9. The CDR3 has 15 residues. DNA of the CDR3: TGCAGTGCTAGTATGGGACTAGCGGTCCTTCAGACCCAGTACTTC. Its protein is CSASMGLAVLQTQYF.

V gene TRBV7-3 combines with J gene TRBJ2-6; 10 positions agree with TRBD1. The trim removed 5 bases at V and 2 bases at J, leaving 9 bases unmatched. CDR1 is SGHTA and CDR2 is FQGTGA in the germline V gene. There are 18 residues in the CDR3. Here the CDR3 DNA reads TGTGCCAGCAGCCCCCGGACAGGGGGGGCTGCTGGGGCCAACGTCCTGACTTTC. Amino acids: CASSPRTGGAAGANVLTF.

CDR3 loop: CASSSRLISGSGNEQFF. The CDR3, as DNA: TGTGCCAGCAGCTCACGACTTATTAGCGGGAGTGGCAATGAGCAGTTCTTC. V and J are TRBV7-3 and TRBJ2-1; 9 bases match TRBD2. CDR3 length: 17 amino acids. Losses at the gene ends were 4 bases for V and 6 bases for J; bases not matched to a gene: 13. The germline gives CDR1 SGHTA, CDR2 FQGTGA.

The V and J genes are TRBV27 and TRBJ2-5; D may be TRBD2 (6 bases). This CDR3 has 17 residues. Germline values: CDR1 MNHEY, CDR2 SMNVEV (reference sequence). Trimming took off 6 bases at V and 5 bases at J, with 25 bases between the two ends. CDR3 DNA sequence: TGTGCCAGCAGGCCCACCCCGGGGGTTCGGATCAGGGAGACCCAGTACTTC. Its protein product is CASRPTPGVRIRETQYF.

Points on this clone: Other DNA sequences in the same sample also yield this CDR3. This sequence joins TRBV9 and TRBJ2-7; D uncertain. The CDR3 is made up of 13 amino acids. The germline V and J ends were trimmed by 0 bases and 0 bases, with 4 bases remaining between them. From germline, CDR1 is SGDLS and CDR2 YYNGEE. The CDR3 DNA reads as TGTGCCAGCAGCGTAGGGAGCTCCTACGAGCAGTACTTC. Translation gives CASSVGSSYEQYF.

V gene TRBV28 combines with J gene TRBJ1-2; D call uncertain. This CDR3 spans 14 amino acids. Trimming took off 7 bases at V and 4 bases at J, with 16 bases between the two ends. Germline CDR1 reads MDHEN; CDR2 reads SYDVKM. CDR3 coding DNA: TGTGCCAGCACCCCCTCCGGGTACGGCTATGGCTACACCTTC. Residues: CASTPSGYGYGYTF.

The chain combines TRBV7-2 with TRBJ2-7, with 9 positions matching TRBD1. The CDR3 consists of 15 residues. Unmatched junction bases numbered 8, after V lost 7 bases and J lost 1 base. CDR1 and CDR2 (germline): SGHTA, FQGNSA. CDR3 residues: CASILGQGFSYEQYF. The CDR3, as DNA: TGTGCCAGCATCCTGGGACAGGGTTTTTCCTACGAGCAGTACTTC.

The chain uses TRBV7-8 and TRBJ1-3; possible D gene TRBD1, 6 bases. Per germline, CDR1 SGHVS and CDR2 FQNEAQ. V was cut by 1 base and J by 2 bases, with 6 bases left in between. This CDR3 has 14 residues. The CDR3 DNA reads TGTGCCAGCAGCTTAGACAGGGCTGGAAACACCATATATTTT. It is translated as CASSLDRAGNTIYF. The full variable domain, completed using reference TRBV7-8 and TRBJ1-3, is GAGVSQSPRYKVAKRGQDVALRCDPISGHVSLFWYQQALGQGPEFLTYFQNEAQLDKSGLPSDRFFAERPEGSVSTLKIQRTQQEDSAVYLCASSLDRAGNTIYFGEGSWLTVV.

The V call is TRBV6-5, the J call TRBJ2-2, with D perhaps matching TRBD2 (5 bases). The V gene's germline CDR1 is MNHEY and CDR2 SVGAGI. This CDR3 is built from 14 residues. The germline V and J ends were trimmed by 8 bases and 7 bases, with 17 bases remaining between them. CDR3 loop: CASRRDIGGGELFF. The CDR3 DNA follows: TGTGCCAGCCGTCGGGATATTGGTGGCGGGGAGCTGTTTTTT.

The chain links TRBV7-9 to TRBJ2-2; 8 positions match TRBD1. Germline CDR1 is SEHNR and CDR2 is FQNEAQ (reference sequence). This CDR3 region has 16 residues. Germline trimming cut 8 bases from V and 1 base from J; bases unmatched to any gene: 9. The chain's CDR3 is CASVTGGSGNTGELFF. CDR3 bases: TGTGCCAGCGTTACAGGGGGGTCCGGGAACACCGGGGAGCTGTTTTTT. The full variable domain, rest sourced from reference TRBV7-9 and TRBJ2-2, is DTGVSQNPRHKITKRGQNVTFRCDPISEHNRLYWYRQTLGQGPEFLTYFQNEAQLEKSRLLSDRFSAERPKGSFSTLEIQRTEQGDSAMYLCASVTGGSGNTGELFFGEGSRLTVL.

The V gene is TRBV30, the J gene TRBJ1-2, with 7 bases identical to TRBD1. The V gene's germline CDR1 is GTSNPN and CDR2 SVGIG (reference sequence). The CDR3 is made up of 14 amino acids. Trimming removed 2 bases from V and 7 bases from J; junction bases left unmatched: 10. The chain's CDR3 is CAWSPRQGISGYTF. The CDR3 region has the DNA TGTGCCTGGAGTCCACGACAGGGTATCAGTGGCTACACCTTC.

This CDR3 is CASSFRAGFLGGELFF. CDR3 sequence (DNA): TGTGCCAGCAGTTTTCGAGCGGGGTTCCTTGGCGGGGAGCTGTTTTTT. The chain employs TRBV28 and TRBJ2-2, with TRBD2 matching over 7 bases. Unmatched junction bases numbered 11, after V lost 3 bases and J lost 7 bases. This CDR3 has 16 amino acids. Germline V gene data show CDR1 as MDHEN and CDR2 as SYDVKM.